A single sample is the source of the 14 T cell receptor beta chains below, sequenced in a study of OX40 agonist ivuxolimab in advanced cancers. Clones were read by immunoSEQ multiplex PCR, and TCRdb kept only the in-frame ones, dropping some. The data hold some 100,000 clones, with roughly nine tenths observed a single time. The source material was CD4+ or CD8+ T cells sorted from blood, sampled in a trial of the OX40 agonist ivuxolimab. All receptors come from an adult with an advanced solid tumor such as melanoma, head and neck, liver or kidney cancer.

This clone was detected only once. V usage is TRBV28 and J usage is TRBJ1-2; unclear D gene. The CDR3 runs to 14 residues. The V gene's germline CDR1 is MDHEN and CDR2 SYDVKM. Trimming shortened V by 2 bases and J by 1 base, and 8 bases separated the two germline ends. CDR3 coding DNA: TGTGCCAGCAGTTTAAGGCAGATTAACTATGGCTACACCTTC. Protein: CASSLRQINYGYTF.

The chain carries TRBV5-1 and TRBJ2-3, with D possibly being TRBD2 (6 bases). V was trimmed by 7 bases and J by 0 bases, leaving 18 bases between them. Germline V gives CDR1 SGHRS, CDR2 YFSETQ. The CDR3 has 16 amino acids. The CDR3 protein is CASRGIGGASTDTQYF. The CDR3, as DNA: TGCGCCAGCCGGGGAATTGGCGGGGCCAGCACAGATACGCAGTATTTT. Looking up the rest from reference TRBV5-1 and TRBJ2-3 gives the full variable domain: KAGVTQTPRYLIKTRGQQVTLSCSPISGHRSVSWYQQTPGQGLQFLFEYFSETQRNKGNFPGRFSGRQFSNSRSEMNVSTLELGDSALYLCASRGIGGASTDTQYFGPGTRLTVL.

This chain uses TRBV5-4 with TRBJ2-7; D unclear. Germline loops: CDR1 SGHNT, CDR2 YYREEE (reference sequence). CDR3 size: 14 residues. V shed 0 bases and J shed 2 bases, with 9 bases lying between them. The CDR3 protein is CASSLGLFAYEQYF. As DNA, the CDR3 is TGTGCCAGCAGCTTGGGACTGTTCGCCTACGAGCAGTACTTC.

This clone showed up just once. The chain joins TRBV27 to TRBJ1-6, with D unresolved. V lost 3 bases and J lost 7, with 4 bases in between. Germline values: CDR1 MNHEY, CDR2 SMNVEV (reference sequence). The CDR3 totals 12 residues. CDR3 nucleotides: TGTGCCAGCAGTTTCTCCAATTCACCCCTCCACTTT. Translated, it gives CASSFSNSPLHF.

V gene TRBV4-1 combines with J gene TRBJ1-4; D ambiguous. Germline V gene sequence: CDR1 MGHRA, CDR2 YSYEKL. The CDR3 length is 16 residues. The V gene lost 0 bases and the J gene lost 0 bases, with 8 bases spanning the gap. The CDR3 sequence is CASSQDKTSTNEKLFF. CDR3 sequence (DNA): TGCGCCAGCAGCCAAGATAAGACGTCAACTAATGAAAAACTGTTTTTT.

The count of this clone is one. J is TRBJ2-3 and V is TRBV5-1; 9 bases match TRBD2. The CDR3 extends over 15 amino acids. CDR1 and CDR2 from the germline V gene are SGHRS and YFSETQ. Trimming cost V 2 bases and J 5 bases; bases outside gene matches: 6. CDR3 protein: CASSFSGREIDTQYF. CDR3 DNA sequence: TGCGCCAGCAGCTTTAGCGGGAGAGAGATAGATACGCAGTATTTT.

The chain uses TRBV19 and TRBJ2-1, with 8 bases matching TRBD1. The germline V gene encodes CDR1 LNHDA and CDR2 SQIVND (reference sequence). This CDR3 region has 15 residues. V was pared by 5 bases and J by 0 bases, with 3 bases of the junction left unmatched. DNA of the CDR3: TGTGCCAGTAGTCGGACAGGGAGCTCCTACAATGAGCAGTTCTTC. This gives the protein CASSRTGSSYNEQFF. Drawing the rest from reference TRBV19 and TRBJ2-1, the complete variable domain is DGGITQSPKYLFRKEGQNVTLSCEQNLNHDAMYWYRQDPGQGLRLIYYSQIVNDFQKGDIAEGYSVSREKKESFPLTVTSAQKNPTAFYLCASSRTGSSYNEQFFGPGTRLTVL.

The chain couples TRBV7-9 to TRBJ2-7, with no clear D. V was pared by 4 bases and J by 3 bases, with 4 bases between. The CDR3 totals 11 residues. Germline loops: CDR1 SEHNR, CDR2 FQNEAQ (reference sequence). The CDR3 here is CASSSFYEQYF. DNA of the CDR3: TGTGCCAGCAGCTCCTTCTACGAGCAGTACTTC.

The CDR3 loop is CAWSSGTQTGNTIYF. CDR3 DNA: TGTGCCTGGAGTTCAGGGACACAGACTGGAAACACCATATATTTT. The V and J genes are TRBV30 and TRBJ1-3; D might be TRBD1 (6 bases). Germline V gene sequence: CDR1 GTSNPN, CDR2 SVGIG (reference sequence). The CDR3 extends over 15 amino acids. The V end was cut by 2 bases, the J end by 2 bases, with 13 bases between.

The chain carries TRBV18 and TRBJ1-5; D is uncertain. CDR3 length: 15 residues. The V and J ends lost 4 bases and 3 bases respectively, with 13 bases between them. Germline-derived CDR1 and CDR2 are KGHSH and LQKENI. In DNA form, the CDR3 reads TGTGCCAGCTCACAGTGGGCTATAGTCAATCAGCCCCAGCATTTT. It specifies CASSQWAIVNQPQHF.

This chain uses TRBV2 with TRBJ2-5, with 11 bases lining up with TRBD2. Germline V lookup: CDR1 SNHLY, CDR2 FYNNEI. The CDR3 is 15 amino acids. J was trimmed by 3 bases and V by 8 bases; bases with no gene match: 8. For the CDR3, the DNA is TGTGCCAGCCTGTGGGGACTAGCGGCTAAAGAGACCCAGTACTTC. Protein product: CASLWGLAAKETQYF.

V and J are TRBV5-1 and TRBJ1-3; 7 bases map to TRBD1. The germline gives CDR1 SGHRS, CDR2 YFSETQ. V lost 4 bases, J lost 1 base, and 2 bases stayed unmatched. This CDR3 has 14 amino acids. CDR3 region: CASSLTGSGNTIYF. The CDR3 region has the DNA TGCGCCAGCAGCCTGACAGGGTCTGGAAACACCATATATTTT.

The CDR3 is CASVVKGGEIGRQGRIFYEQYF. CDR3 in DNA: TGTGCCAGTGTTGTGAAAGGGGGAGAGATTGGTCGTCAGGGGCGTATCTTCTACGAGCAGTACTTC. The chain carries TRBV19 and TRBJ2-7; possibly TRBD1 for D (6 bases). Germline CDR1 reads LNHDA; CDR2 reads SQIVND (reference sequence). The CDR3 totals 22 residues. Trimming removed 8 bases from V and 3 bases from J, with 41 bases in between.

This clone occurred once. V usage is TRBV9 and J usage is TRBJ2-1; D remains unclear. Germline lookup yields CDR1 SGDLS and CDR2 YYNGEE. This CDR3 contains 14 residues. The V and J ends lost 4 bases and 8 bases respectively, with 16 bases between them. CDR3 sequence (DNA): TGTGCCAGCAGCCTAACTGTGTGGGCGGATGAGCAGTTCTTC. As protein: CASSLTVWADEQFF.